This T cell receptor beta chain was sequenced for a study of blood T cell repertoires in COVID-19. Study in general: Sources were T cells, B-cell-depleted T cells, or PBMCs; the material itself was cDNA or gDNA.

The germline V gene has CDR1 SGHTA and CDR2 FQGTGA. This CDR3 contains 14 residues. The V segment lost 5 bases and the J segment 3 bases; nucleotides outside the gene matches: 3. Authors' processing steps: Cell counts per sample came from amplifying reference gene primers. This table comes from immunoSEQ multiplex PCR, and its TCRdb copy is limited to in-frame clones, with some not included. D and trimming were read from the DNA, whereas the V and J calls and clone size are those reported in that table. The table includes roughly 13,000 clones, 84% detected once. The sample consisted of peripheral blood. The TCR was taken from a woman in her forties or fifties with active or convalescent COVID-19. The rearrangement uses TRBV7-3 and TRBJ2-3, with 9 bases matching TRBD2. The CDR3 loop is CASSPGLATDTQYF. The CDR3 DNA reads as TGTGCCAGCAGCCCGGGACTAGCAACAGATACGCAGTATTTT.